This T cell receptor beta chain derives from a study of cytomegalovirus exposure and HLA in healthy donors. Looking at the study overall: Previous work identified roughly 120 million unique TCR beta sequences from 150 million to 200 million T cells.

This clone has more than one count but fewer than ten. The antigen is not known. Notes on the study in general: In a later analysis, productive TCRs from donors in an Asian-associated ancestry cluster reportedly carried fewer N-insertions than the cohort mean. Among CMV-associated TCR beta chains, most appeared HLA-restricted in a later analysis.

PCR primers comprised 60 Vbeta and 13 Jbeta primers. Produced via immunoSEQ multiplex PCR; TCRdb's table is partial and in-frame only. The repertoire consists of 150,000 to 200,000 clones, with about 70% occurring once and the leading ten covering 8% to 13%. This TCR derives from a man aged 25 to 40 in good health and CMV-seropositive. Sequencing was performed on PBMCs.

In DNA form, the CDR3 reads TGTGCCAGCAGCCAGTCATGGACAGGGGATCAGCCCCAGCATTTT. Translation: CASSQSWTGDQPQHF. The chain is built from TRBV16 and TRBJ1-5; 9 bases align to TRBD1. J gave up 5 bases and V 3 bases, and 5 bases lay outside the gene matches. Germline CDR1 KGHSY, CDR2 FQNENV. The CDR3 runs 15 residues.